This TCR beta chain was recorded in a study of T cell responses to AZD1222 COVID-19 vaccine. For this clone: Antigen unknown.

Study-wide findings and caveats: AZD1222 recipients seropositive at baseline numbered only five to seven. Clonal diversity was possibly underestimated, and the donors were mostly white British, with more females. Across spike, vaccine-associated CD4 TCRs were found, dominant at 160-218 and 743-854.

Profiled with immunoSEQ multiplex PCR; TCRdb holds only in-frame clones, not every one. The sample lists some 130,000 clones; roughly 90% were seen once. The receptor's source is an adult in good health. The source material was peripheral blood, sampled on day 0 of AZD1222 vaccination.

The CDR3 here is CAISEVGIEQFF. CDR3 DNA sequence: TGTGCCATCAGTGAGGTCGGGATTGAGCAGTTCTTC. The rearrangement links TRBV10-3 to TRBJ2-1, with D tentatively TRBD2 (5 bases). This CDR3 has 12 residues. The germline V gene encodes CDR1 ENHRY and CDR2 SYGVKD. The V gene lost 2 bases and the J gene lost 9 bases, with 8 bases spanning the gap.